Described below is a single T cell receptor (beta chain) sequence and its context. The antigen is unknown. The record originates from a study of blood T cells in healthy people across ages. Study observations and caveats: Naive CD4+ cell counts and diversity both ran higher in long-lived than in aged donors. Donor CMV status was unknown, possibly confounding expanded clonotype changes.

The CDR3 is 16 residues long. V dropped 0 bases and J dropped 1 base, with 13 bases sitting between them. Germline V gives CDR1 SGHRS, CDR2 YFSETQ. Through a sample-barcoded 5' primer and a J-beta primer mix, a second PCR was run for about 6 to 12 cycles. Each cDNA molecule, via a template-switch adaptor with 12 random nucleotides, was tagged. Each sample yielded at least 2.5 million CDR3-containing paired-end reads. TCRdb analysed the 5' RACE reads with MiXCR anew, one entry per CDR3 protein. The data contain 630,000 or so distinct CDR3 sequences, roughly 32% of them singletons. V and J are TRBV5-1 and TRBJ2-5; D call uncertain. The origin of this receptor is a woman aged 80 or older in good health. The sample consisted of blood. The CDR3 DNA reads TGCGCCAGCAGCTTGGCAGGTTTAAGGGTCCAAGAGACCCAGTACTTC. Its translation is CASSLAGLRVQETQYF.